The 28 T cell receptor beta chains below all came from one sample that was sequenced in a study of blood T cell repertoires in COVID-19. Only in-frame clones appear in the TCRdb table, and some are missing; sequencing was by immunoSEQ multiplex PCR. In the table there are under 200,000 clones, more than 70% of which are singletons. Sequenced sample: peripheral blood. These receptors came from a man aged 50-59 years with active or convalescent COVID-19.

This clone has just one count. The chain uses TRBV7-2 and TRBJ1-4, with D perhaps TRBD1 (6 bases). Germline CDR1 and CDR2: SGHTA and FQGNSA. V was pared by 5 bases and J by 7 bases, with 14 bases between. This CDR3 has 14 amino acids. CDR3 in amino acids: CASSHGRGVEKLFF. In DNA form, the CDR3 reads TGTGCCAGCAGCCATGGCAGGGGCGTTGAAAAACTGTTTTTT. The entire variable domain, with the rest obtained from reference TRBV7-2 and TRBJ1-4, is as follows: GAGVSQSPSNKVTEKGKDVELRCDPISGHTALYWYRQSLGQGLEFLIYFQGNSAPDKSGLPSDRFSAERTGGSVSTLTIQRTQQEDSAVYLCASSHGRGVEKLFFGSGTQLSVL.

The CDR3 coding sequence is TGTGCCAGCCGATTTGACAGGGATGGCAATCAGCCCCAGCATTTT. Protein sequence: CASRFDRDGNQPQHF. V and J are TRBV6-5 and TRBJ1-5, with 7 bases aligning to TRBD1. Looked up from germline, CDR1 is MNHEY and CDR2 is SVGAGI. The CDR3 has 15 residues. J lost 2 bases, V lost 8 bases, and 9 bases had no gene match.

The rearrangement links TRBV14 to TRBJ1-4, with 8 bases that match TRBD1. CDR1 SGHDN and CDR2 FVKESK come from the germline V gene. CDR3 size: 17 residues. V shed 2 bases, J shed 1 base, and the junction held 6 bases outside the gene matches. CDR3 sequence reads: CASSQLTGGRTNEKLFF. Here the CDR3 DNA reads TGTGCCAGCAGCCAACTCACAGGGGGGAGAACTAATGAAAAACTGTTTTTT.

The genes are TRBV30 and TRBJ2-7; 8 nucleotides agree with TRBD2. Germline loops: CDR1 GTSNPN, CDR2 SVGIG (reference sequence). V lost 3 bases and J lost 7; bases outside the gene matches: 11. The CDR3 length is 14 residues. CDR3 in DNA: TGTGCCTGGAGCTCCTGGGGACTAGTGAAAGAGCAGTACTTC. The encoded protein is CAWSSWGLVKEQYF. The full variable domain, with the rest looked up from reference TRBV30 and TRBJ2-7, is SQTIHQWPATLVQPVGSPLSLECTVEGTSNPNLYWYRQAAGRGLQLLFYSVGIGQISSEVPQNLSASRPQDRQFILSSKKLLLSDSGFYLCAWSSWGLVKEQYFGPGTRLTVT.

The V gene is TRBV13, the J gene TRBJ2-2; 10 nucleotides agree with TRBD2. Trimming removed 4 bases from V and 1 base from J; junction bases left unmatched: 3. Germline CDR1 reads PRHDT; CDR2 reads FYEKMQ (reference sequence). This CDR3 is 16 amino acids long. The CDR3 nucleotides are TGTGCCAGCAGCTCCGGGACTAGCGAGAACACCGGGGAGCTGTTTTTT. Translated: CASSSGTSENTGELFF. Based on the CDR3 plus reference TRBV13 and TRBJ2-2, the full variable domain is AAGVIQSPRHLIKEKRETATLKCYPIPRHDTVYWYQQGPGQDPQFLISFYEKMQSDKGSIPDRFSAQQFSDYHSELNMSSLELGDSALYFCASSSGTSENTGELFFGEGSRLTVL.

J is TRBJ1-1 and V is TRBV28; 7 bases match TRBD1. The V and J ends lost 5 bases and 4 bases, in that order; junction bases with no gene match: 4. CDR1 is MDHEN and CDR2 is SYDVKM in the germline V gene. The CDR3 runs 13 residues. The CDR3 loop is CASSTYRGTEAFF. CDR3 bases: TGTGCCAGCAGTACCTACAGGGGCACTGAAGCTTTCTTT.

The rearrangement uses TRBV24-1 and TRBJ1-2; D is unresolved. The germline gives CDR1 KGHDR, CDR2 SFDVKD. The CDR3 runs 12 residues. V lost 9 bases, J lost 7 bases, and 14 bases lay in between. CDR3 region: CATEAIGFGYTF. Written as DNA, the CDR3 is TGTGCCACCGAAGCGATAGGATTTGGCTACACCTTC.

The chain links TRBV6-5 to TRBJ1-1; D may be TRBD1 (5 bases). V was pared by 2 bases and J by 1 base, with 8 bases between. Germline assignment: CDR1 MNHEY and CDR2 SVGAGI. The CDR3 covers 14 residues. The CDR3 DNA reads as TGTGCCAGCAGTTACCCGACAGAGAACACTGAAGCTTTCTTT. Protein: CASSYPTENTEAFF.

The CDR3 sequence is CASSEGLAGISYNEQFF. CDR3 bases: TGTGCCAGCAGTGAAGGTTTAGCGGGGATATCCTACAATGAGCAGTTCTTC. The V and J genes are TRBV2 and TRBJ2-1; 8 nucleotides match TRBD2. Germline assignment: CDR1 SNHLY and CDR2 FYNNEI. V lost 1 base to trimming and J lost 1 base; unmatched junction nucleotides: 6. The CDR3 runs to 17 residues.

This clone was counted once. J is TRBJ2-1 and V is TRBV11-2, with D tentatively TRBD2 (7 bases). Germline V CDR1 and CDR2: SGHAT, FQNNGV. V gave up 0 bases and J gave up 8 bases, with 23 bases separating them. This CDR3 contains 18 residues. Here the CDR3 DNA reads TGTGCCAGCAGCTTAGATCCTTATAGAGGGTTAGGGGGGGATGAGCAGTTCTTC. It is translated as CASSLDPYRGLGGDEQFF.

V usage is TRBV7-2 and J usage is TRBJ2-4; 7 bases map to TRBD1. The CDR3 is 17 residues long. Germline V gene lookup returns CDR1 SGHTA and CDR2 FQGNSA. V lost 0 bases, J lost 5 bases, and 10 bases stayed unmatched. Here the CDR3 DNA reads TGTGCCAGCAGCTTAGCTACGACAGGGTATGGCCAAAACATTCAGTACTTC. Its protein is CASSLATTGYGQNIQYF.

The chain employs TRBV7-8 and TRBJ2-5; D is unresolved. From germline, CDR1 is SGHVS and CDR2 FQNEAQ. This CDR3 spans 15 amino acids. V was cut by 7 bases and J by 5 bases, with 20 bases left in between. Written as DNA, the CDR3 is TGTGCCAGCACCGAAAGGCAGCTAGTATGGGAGACCCAGTACTTC. It codes for CASTERQLVWETQYF. Looking up the rest from reference TRBV7-8 and TRBJ2-5 gives the full variable domain: GAGVSQSPRYKVAKRGQDVALRCDPISGHVSLFWYQQALGQGPEFLTYFQNEAQLDKSGLPSDRFFAERPEGSVSTLKIQRTQQEDSAVYLCASTERQLVWETQYFGPGTRLLVL.

This clone occurred a few times. The rearrangement links TRBV11-2 to TRBJ1-6, with D possibly TRBD1 on 5 matching bases. V was shortened by 5 bases and J by 14 bases, with 13 bases between the two germline ends. Germline V gene data show CDR1 as SGHAT and CDR2 as FQNNGV. This CDR3 has 12 amino acids. The CDR3 here is CASSVRTGALHF. The DNA of the CDR3 is TGTGCCAGCAGCGTACGGACGGGGGCCCTCCACTTT.

This chain links TRBV5-1 with TRBJ2-7, with TRBD2 matching over 7 bases. The V gene end was trimmed by 0 bases and the J gene end by 7 bases; junction bases not matched to a gene: 4. Germline values: CDR1 SGHRS, CDR2 YFSETQ. The length of the CDR3 is 13 residues. CDR3 nucleotide sequence: TGCGCCAGCAGCTTGGAACTAGCGCGGGAGCAGTACTTC. Amino acids: CASSLELAREQYF.

V and J are TRBV4-3 and TRBJ2-1; TRBD2 aligns across 14 bases. The germline V gene has CDR1 LGHNA and CDR2 YSLEER. Unmatched junction bases numbered 7, after V lost 0 bases and J lost 12 bases. CDR3 length equals 16 residues. CDR3 nucleotides: TGCGCCAGCAGCCAAGATGGACTAGCGGGAGGTGTAACGCAGTTCTTC. Protein product: CASSQDGLAGGVTQFF.

CDR3 bases: TGTGCCAGCAGCCAAACCTCCCCTTTAGGGGCTAATGAAAAACTGTTTTTT. Its protein is CASSQTSPLGANEKLFF. This chain connects TRBV3-1 (or the pseudogene TRBV3-2) to TRBJ1-4; maybe TRBD1 (5 bases). V dropped 2 bases and J dropped 3 bases, with 16 bases sitting between them. In germline, CDR1 is LGHDT, CDR2 YNNKEL (reference sequence). The CDR3 consists of 17 residues.

The V gene is TRBV27, the J gene TRBJ2-7; possibly TRBD2 for D (5 bases). Deletions cut 6 bases from V and 2 bases from J, with 14 bases between. CDR1 is MNHEY, CDR2 SMNVEV, per germline (reference sequence). The CDR3 extends over 14 amino acids. The CDR3 bases are TGTGCCAGCAGAGCTAGCAGAAAGACCTACGAGCAGTACTTC. Translation gives CASRASRKTYEQYF.

This chain connects TRBV12-3 or TRBV12-4 to TRBJ1-4; 8 bases fit TRBD1. The CDR3 contains 12 residues. V lost 5 bases to trimming and J lost 7 bases; unmatched junction nucleotides: 0. The DNA for the CDR3 is TGTGCCAGCAGTGACAGGGGTGAAAAACTGTTTTTT. This gives the protein CASSDRGEKLFF.

This clone was detected a few times. DNA for the CDR3: TGCGCCAGCAAAGTCAGTCCCAATCAGCCCCAGCATTTT. Translated: CASKVSPNQPQHF. This rearrangement joins TRBV5-1 to TRBJ1-5; D gene ambiguous. The CDR3 has 13 residues. V shed 6 bases and J shed 3 bases, with 10 bases lying between them. Germline CDR1 SGHRS, CDR2 YFSETQ.

The V and J genes are TRBV19 and TRBJ2-1; unclear D gene. CDR3 length: 15 residues. Trimming cost V 7 bases and J 1 base, with 14 bases left between them. Germline V gene data show CDR1 as LNHDA and CDR2 as SQIVND (reference sequence). The CDR3 DNA sequence: TGTGCCAGTACCCGACTTCCAGCGTCCTACAATGAGCAGTTCTTC. Protein sequence: CASTRLPASYNEQFF.

This chain joins TRBV25-1 and TRBJ1-3; TRBD1 might be the D (6 bases). V was shortened by 4 bases and J by 0 bases, with 13 bases between the two germline ends. Per the germline V gene, CDR1 is MGHDK and CDR2 is SYGVNS. The CDR3 is 16 residues long. Written as DNA, the CDR3 is TGTGCCAGCAGTGTTGGGGGCGCCACCTCTGGAAACACCATATATTTT. Residues: CASSVGGATSGNTIYF.

The chain is built from TRBV6-5 and TRBJ1-2, with D uncertain. The V gene lost 8 bases and the J gene lost 8 bases, with 18 bases spanning the gap. This CDR3 has 13 amino acids. Germline V gives CDR1 MNHEY, CDR2 SVGAGI. Here the CDR3 reads CASWDWGREGYTF. DNA for the CDR3: TGTGCCAGCTGGGATTGGGGTCGGGAGGGCTACACCTTC.

The V gene is TRBV6-5, the J gene TRBJ2-7; possible D gene TRBD1, 6 bases. The CDR3 loop spans 14 amino acids. The ends were cut back, 6 bases at V and 3 bases at J, with 15 bases in the middle. The germline gives CDR1 MNHEY, CDR2 SVGAGI. The CDR3 spells CASRTRQADYEQYF. The CDR3 DNA reads TGTGCCAGCAGAACTCGACAGGCAGACTACGAGCAGTACTTC.

Here the CDR3 reads CASSFKTADGYTF. For the CDR3, the DNA is TGTGCCAGCAGCTTTAAAACAGCCGATGGCTACACCTTC. V is TRBV5-8 and J is TRBJ1-2; D uncertain. CDR3 size: 13 residues. Germline V gives CDR1 SGHTS, CDR2 YDEGEE. Between the trimmed V and J ends, which lost 2 bases and 6 bases, there was a span of 11 bases.

This clone was seen a few times. This chain links TRBV11-2 with TRBJ1-6, with 10 positions matching TRBD1. CDR1 is SGHAT and CDR2 is FQNNGV in the germline V gene. The CDR3 loop spans 19 amino acids. Trimming at V came to 5 bases and at J to 7 bases, leaving 17 bases not matched to a gene. The CDR3 spells CASSPVRTPGTGDNSPLHF. The DNA for the CDR3 is TGTGCCAGCAGCCCGGTCAGGACCCCTGGGACAGGGGACAATTCACCCCTCCACTTT.

CDR3 region: CASSSGSVQETQYF. The CDR3 region has the DNA TGCGCCAGCAGTAGCGGGAGCGTACAAGAGACCCAGTACTTC. The chain links TRBV5-1 to TRBJ2-5; TRBD2 matches at 9 bases. Germline CDR1 is SGHRS and CDR2 is YFSETQ. This CDR3 region has 14 residues. Unmatched junction bases numbered 4, after V lost 5 bases and J lost 2 bases. Using reference TRBV5-1 and TRBJ2-5 for the parts outside the CDR3, the full variable domain is KAGVTQTPRYLIKTRGQQVTLSCSPISGHRSVSWYQQTPGQGLQFLFEYFSETQRNKGNFPGRFSGRQFSNSRSEMNVSTLELGDSALYLCASSSGSVQETQYFGPGTRLLVL.

The rearrangement links TRBV29-1 to TRBJ1-2; 7 nucleotides agree with TRBD1. The V gene's germline CDR1 is SQVTM and CDR2 ANQGSEA. The CDR3 covers 13 residues. V gave up 5 bases and J gave up 5 bases; unmatched junction bases: 8. The CDR3 sequence is CSVTLQGPYGYTF. The CDR3 nucleotides are TGCAGCGTTACGTTACAGGGGCCTTATGGCTACACCTTC.

The gene calls are TRBV9 and TRBJ2-1, with D maybe TRBD1 (5 bases). There are 17 residues in the CDR3. Trimming removed 4 bases from V and 0 bases from J, with 17 bases in between. Germline loops: CDR1 SGDLS, CDR2 YYNGEE. The CDR3: CASSPRVQGFSYNEQFF. CDR3 DNA sequence: TGTGCCAGCAGCCCTAGGGTCCAGGGATTCTCCTACAATGAGCAGTTCTTC. The full variable domain, in which reference TRBV9 and TRBJ2-1 provide the parts outside the CDR3, is DSGVTQTPKHLITATGQRVTLRCSPRSGDLSVYWYQQSLDQGLQFLIQYYNGEERAKGNILERFSAQQFPDLHSELNLSSLELGDSALYFCASSPRVQGFSYNEQFFGPGTRLTVL.